Listed below are T cell receptor beta chains from one sample, sequenced in a study of blood T cell repertoires in COVID-19. Produced via immunoSEQ multiplex PCR; TCRdb's table is partial and in-frame only. The sample shows about 120,000 clones, 79% of them seen only once. Sequencing was performed on peripheral blood. The receptors were sampled from a woman aged 80 or over with acute or convalescent COVID-19. CDR3s include the opening cysteine and the closing phenylalanine or tryptophan. A D gene is named only where the DNA matches it firmly. The size entry is marked missing in some rows and otherwise reads once, few, many or a size class.

j_call: TRBJ2-3; v_call: TRBV7-9; d_call: TRBD1; clone_size: once; cdr3_aa: CASSRQGAAEDTQYF; cdr3_nt: TGTGCCAGCAGCCGACAGGGGGCAGCCGAAGATACGCAGTATTTT
j_call: TRBJ2-3; v_call: TRBV11-3; d_call: TRBD1; clone_size: .; cdr3_aa: CASSPSGTALTDTQYF; cdr3_nt: TGTGCCAGCAGCCCCTCAGGGACAGCATTAACAGATACGCAGTATTTT
j_call: TRBJ2-5; v_call: TRBV7-3; d_call: TRBD1; clone_size: .; cdr3_aa: CASSLRTGGETQYF; cdr3_nt: TGTGCCAGCAGCTTACGGACAGGGGGAGAGACCCAGTACTTC
j_call: TRBJ1-1; v_call: TRBV6-6; d_call: TRBD1; clone_size: .; cdr3_aa: CASSYSEGAGTEAFF; cdr3_nt: TGTGCCAGCAGTTACTCGGAGGGGGCTGGGACTGAAGCTTTCTTT
j_call: TRBJ2-5; v_call: TRBV5-1; d_call: TRBD2; clone_size: .; cdr3_aa: CASSLDGTIGETQYF; cdr3_nt: TGCGCCAGCAGCTTGGATGGGACTATCGGAGAGACCCAGTACTTC
j_call: TRBJ2-3; v_call: TRBV10-3; d_call: .; clone_size: .; cdr3_aa: CAIRLGVGTDTQYF; cdr3_nt: TGTGCCATTAGACTAGGGGTAGGCACAGATACGCAGTATTTT
j_call: TRBJ1-6; v_call: TRBV3-1/TRBV3-2; d_call: .; clone_size: .; cdr3_aa: CASSQFQGSPLHF; cdr3_nt: TGTGCCAGCAGCCAATTCCAGGGTTCACCCCTCCACTTT
j_call: TRBJ2-7; v_call: TRBV6-5; d_call: TRBD1; clone_size: .; cdr3_aa: CASRRTGDYEQYF; cdr3_nt: TGTGCCAGCAGACGGACAGGGGACTACGAGCAGTACTTC
j_call: TRBJ1-1; v_call: TRBV19; d_call: .; clone_size: .; cdr3_aa: CASSMLVRAEAFF; cdr3_nt: TGTGCCAGTAGTATGTTAGTCAGGGCGGAAGCTTTCTTT
j_call: TRBJ2-1; v_call: TRBV3-1/TRBV3-2; d_call: .; clone_size: .; cdr3_aa: CASSPQAGSYNEQFF; cdr3_nt: TGTGCCAGCAGCCCCCAGGCAGGCTCCTACAATGAGCAGTTCTTC
j_call: TRBJ1-2; v_call: TRBV6-1; d_call: .; clone_size: .; cdr3_aa: CASSEGGGGGYTF; cdr3_nt: TGTGCCAGCAGTGAAGGGGGGGGAGGTGGCTACACCTTC
j_call: TRBJ2-5; v_call: TRBV30; d_call: .; clone_size: .; cdr3_aa: CAWSLLGARETQYF; cdr3_nt: TGTGCCTGGAGCCTCCTAGGGGCTAGAGAGACCCAGTACTTC
j_call: TRBJ1-4; v_call: TRBV5-1; d_call: .; clone_size: once; cdr3_aa: CASSPGQGNEKLFF; cdr3_nt: TGCGCCAGCAGCCCGGGCCAGGGGAATGAAAAACTGTTTTTT
j_call: TRBJ2-5; v_call: TRBV6-1; d_call: TRBD2; clone_size: once; cdr3_aa: CASSAAGGPILGETQYF; cdr3_nt: TGTGCCAGCAGTGCAGCGGGGGGGCCTATTTTAGGAGAGACCCAGTACTTC
j_call: TRBJ1-1; v_call: TRBV4-2; d_call: .; clone_size: few; cdr3_aa: CASSQVMNTEAFF; cdr3_nt: TGTGCCAGCAGCCAAGTCATGAACACTGAAGCTTTCTTT
j_call: TRBJ1-5; v_call: TRBV2; d_call: TRBD1; clone_size: .; cdr3_aa: CASSAAAGGVQPQHF; cdr3_nt: TGTGCCAGCAGTGCAGCGGCAGGGGGCGTTCAGCCCCAGCATTTT
j_call: TRBJ1-2; v_call: TRBV29-1; d_call: .; clone_size: .; cdr3_aa: CSAPDSLPSGYTF; cdr3_nt: TGCAGCGCCCCGGACAGCCTACCGAGTGGCTACACCTTC
j_call: TRBJ1-5; v_call: TRBV4-3; d_call: .; clone_size: .; cdr3_aa: CASSQDLGESNQPQHF; cdr3_nt: TGCGCCAGCAGCCAAGATCTAGGGGAAAGCAATCAGCCCCAGCATTTT
j_call: TRBJ2-3; v_call: TRBV6-2/TRBV6-3; d_call: .; clone_size: .; cdr3_aa: CASSYGDRVGLSEDTQYF; cdr3_nt: TGTGCCAGCAGTTACGGCGATAGAGTGGGACTTAGTGAAGATACGCAGTATTTT
j_call: TRBJ1-2; v_call: TRBV10-3; d_call: TRBD1; clone_size: .; cdr3_aa: CAISLTGGNYGYTF; cdr3_nt: TGTGCCATCAGTCTTACAGGGGGCAACTATGGCTACACCTTC
j_call: TRBJ1-1; v_call: TRBV2; d_call: .; clone_size: .; cdr3_aa: CASCLTGGTEAFF; cdr3_nt: TGTGCCAGCTGCTTAACGGGGGGCACTGAAGCTTTCTTT
j_call: TRBJ1-4; v_call: TRBV19; d_call: TRBD1; clone_size: once; cdr3_aa: CASSSSGTGIGNLFF; cdr3_nt: TGTGCCAGTAGTTCCTCCGGGACAGGAATCGGAAACCTGTTTTTT
j_call: TRBJ2-3; v_call: TRBV19; d_call: .; clone_size: .; cdr3_aa: CASSTGEITDTQYF; cdr3_nt: TGTGCCAGTAGTACAGGGGAGATCACAGATACGCAGTATTTT
j_call: TRBJ1-1; v_call: TRBV6-6; d_call: TRBD1; clone_size: .; cdr3_aa: CASSRQGGNTEAFF; cdr3_nt: TGTGCCAGCAGCCGACAGGGGGGGAACACTGAAGCTTTCTTT
j_call: TRBJ2-1; v_call: TRBV6-1; d_call: .; clone_size: .; cdr3_aa: CASSEALLPPSNEQFF; cdr3_nt: TGTGCCAGCAGTGAAGCGCTACTCCCACCCTCCAATGAGCAGTTCTTC
j_call: TRBJ1-2; v_call: TRBV4-2; d_call: TRBD1; clone_size: .; cdr3_aa: CASSLPGQGNYGYTF; cdr3_nt: TGTGCCAGCAGCCTTCCGGGACAGGGGAACTATGGCTACACCTTC
j_call: TRBJ2-7; v_call: TRBV11-1; d_call: .; clone_size: .; cdr3_aa: CASSQDWADEQYF; cdr3_nt: TGTGCCAGCAGCCAGGACTGGGCTGACGAGCAGTACTTC
j_call: TRBJ2-1; v_call: TRBV19; d_call: .; clone_size: .; cdr3_aa: CASLGQPLYNEQFF; cdr3_nt: TGTGCCAGCCTTGGACAGCCATTATACAATGAGCAGTTCTTC
j_call: TRBJ1-4; v_call: TRBV3-1/TRBV3-2; d_call: .; clone_size: .; cdr3_aa: CASSQVVIENEKLFF; cdr3_nt: TGTGCCAGCAGCCAAGTGGTGATAGAGAATGAAAAACTGTTTTTT
j_call: TRBJ1-1; v_call: TRBV12-3/TRBV12-4; d_call: .; clone_size: .; cdr3_aa: CASSINRAGEAFF; cdr3_nt: TGTGCCAGCAGTATCAACAGGGCTGGTGAAGCTTTCTTT
j_call: TRBJ2-1; v_call: TRBV7-9; d_call: .; clone_size: .; cdr3_aa: CASSLASNEQFF; cdr3_nt: TGTGCCAGCAGCTTAGCCAGCAATGAGCAGTTCTTC
j_call: TRBJ1-1; v_call: TRBV30; d_call: .; clone_size: .; cdr3_aa: CAWDRRGLNTEAFF; cdr3_nt: TGTGCCTGGGATAGGAGGGGACTGAACACTGAAGCTTTCTTT
j_call: TRBJ2-7; v_call: TRBV18; d_call: TRBD2; clone_size: .; cdr3_aa: CASSRLAGVRSHEQYF; cdr3_nt: TGTGCCAGCTCACGACTAGCGGGAGTTCGATCTCACGAGCAGTACTTC
j_call: TRBJ1-1; v_call: TRBV3-1/TRBV3-2; d_call: .; clone_size: .; cdr3_aa: CASRKTGNTEAFF; cdr3_nt: TGTGCCAGCAGGAAGACAGGCAACACTGAAGCTTTCTTT
j_call: TRBJ2-5; v_call: TRBV18; d_call: .; clone_size: .; cdr3_aa: CASSPGPLQGVPRTQYF; cdr3_nt: TGTGCCAGCTCACCGGGTCCACTTCAGGGCGTCCCGAGGACCCAGTACTTC
j_call: TRBJ1-6; v_call: TRBV19; d_call: TRBD1; clone_size: .; cdr3_aa: CASSPIDRGNSPLHF; cdr3_nt: TGTGCCAGTAGTCCAATTGACAGGGGAAATTCACCCCTCCACTTT
j_call: TRBJ1-3; v_call: TRBV28; d_call: .; clone_size: .; cdr3_aa: CASSSWTDSGNTIYF; cdr3_nt: TGTGCCAGCAGTTCATGGACAGACTCTGGAAACACCATATATTTT
j_call: TRBJ1-6; v_call: TRBV18; d_call: .; clone_size: .; cdr3_aa: CASSVNTGYDSPLHF; cdr3_nt: TGTGCCAGCTCGGTTAATACAGGGTACGATTCACCCCTCCACTTT
j_call: TRBJ2-3; v_call: TRBV3-1/TRBV3-2; d_call: TRBD1; clone_size: .; cdr3_aa: CASSPATGGGITDTQYF; cdr3_nt: TGTGCCAGCAGCCCCGCGACAGGGGGGGGGATCACAGATACGCAGTATTTT
j_call: TRBJ2-3; v_call: TRBV5-4; d_call: TRBD2; clone_size: .; cdr3_aa: CASSWEGAGARTDTQYF; cdr3_nt: TGTGCCAGCAGCTGGGAGGGAGCGGGGGCACGCACAGATACGCAGTATTTT
j_call: TRBJ2-7; v_call: TRBV21-1; d_call: .; clone_size: .; cdr3_aa: CAPSRESSYEQYF; cdr3_nt: TGTGCCCCCTCAAGGGAGAGCTCCTACGAGCAGTACTTC
j_call: TRBJ1-6; v_call: TRBV2; d_call: TRBD1; clone_size: .; cdr3_aa: CASRWDRGNSPLHF; cdr3_nt: TGTGCCAGCAGGTGGGACAGGGGTAATTCACCCCTCCACTTT
j_call: TRBJ2-4; v_call: TRBV15; d_call: .; clone_size: .; cdr3_aa: CATSRLLGTTKNIQYF; cdr3_nt: TGTGCCACCAGCAGGTTACTCGGGACAACCAAAAACATTCAGTACTTC
j_call: TRBJ2-7; v_call: TRBV3-1/TRBV3-2; d_call: .; clone_size: many; cdr3_aa: CASSQGATSYEQYF; cdr3_nt: TGTGCCAGCAGCCAAGGCGCCACCTCCTACGAGCAGTACTTC
j_call: TRBJ2-1; v_call: TRBV23-1; d_call: .; clone_size: .; cdr3_aa: CASSRKRRYNEQFF; cdr3_nt: TGCGCCAGCAGTCGAAAGCGGAGGTACAATGAGCAGTTCTTC
j_call: TRBJ2-2; v_call: TRBV7-2; d_call: TRBD1; clone_size: .; cdr3_aa: CASSPGQGWAGELFF; cdr3_nt: TGTGCCAGCAGCCCCGGACAGGGTTGGGCCGGGGAGCTGTTTTTT
j_call: TRBJ2-7; v_call: TRBV2; d_call: TRBD1; clone_size: .; cdr3_aa: CASGQGDEQYF; cdr3_nt: TGTGCCAGCGGACAGGGGGACGAGCAGTACTTC